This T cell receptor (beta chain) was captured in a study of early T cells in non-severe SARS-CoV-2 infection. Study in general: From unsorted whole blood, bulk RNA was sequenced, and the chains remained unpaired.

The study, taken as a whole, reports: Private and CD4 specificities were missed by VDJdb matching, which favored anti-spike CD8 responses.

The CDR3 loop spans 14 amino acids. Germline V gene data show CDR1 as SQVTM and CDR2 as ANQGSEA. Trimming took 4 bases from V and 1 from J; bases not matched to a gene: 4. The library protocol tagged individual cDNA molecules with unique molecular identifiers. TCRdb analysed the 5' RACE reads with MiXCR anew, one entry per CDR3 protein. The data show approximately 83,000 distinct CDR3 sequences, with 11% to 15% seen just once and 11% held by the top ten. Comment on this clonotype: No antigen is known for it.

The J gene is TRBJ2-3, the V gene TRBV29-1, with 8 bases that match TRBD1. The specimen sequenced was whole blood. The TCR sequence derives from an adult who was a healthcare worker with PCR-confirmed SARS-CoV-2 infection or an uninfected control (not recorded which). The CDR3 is CSVAGTGGTDTQYF. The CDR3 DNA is TGCAGCGTTGCCGGGACAGGCGGCACAGATACGCAGTATTTT.